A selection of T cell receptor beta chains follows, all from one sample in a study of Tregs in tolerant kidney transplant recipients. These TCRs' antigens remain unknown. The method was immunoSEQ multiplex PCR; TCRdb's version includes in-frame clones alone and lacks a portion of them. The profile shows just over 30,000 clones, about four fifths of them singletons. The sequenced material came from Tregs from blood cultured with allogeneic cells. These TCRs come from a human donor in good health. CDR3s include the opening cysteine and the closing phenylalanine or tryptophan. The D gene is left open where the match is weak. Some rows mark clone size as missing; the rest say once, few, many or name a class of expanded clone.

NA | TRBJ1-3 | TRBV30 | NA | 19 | TGTGCCTGGAGTCCCCCCCTGGGGGGGTTTAGGAGCTCTGGAAACACCATATATTTT | CAWSPPLGGFRSSGNTIYF
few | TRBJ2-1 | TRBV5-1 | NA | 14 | TGCGCCAGCAGGAGGGACCCCTCGGGTGGTGAGCAGTTCTTC | CASRRDPSGGEQFF
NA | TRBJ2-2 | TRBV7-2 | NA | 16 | TGTGCCAGCAGCTTAGCTCAAAAAGCGAACACCGGGGAGCTGTTTTTT | CASSLAQKANTGELFF
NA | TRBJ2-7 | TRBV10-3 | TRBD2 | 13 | TGTGCCAGCCAACTAGCGGGGTCCTACGAGCAGTACTTC | CASQLAGSYEQYF
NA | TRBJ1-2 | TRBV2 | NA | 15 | TGTGCCAGCAGCCTTTTACGGGGGAATAACTATGGCTACACCTTC | CASSLLRGNNYGYTF
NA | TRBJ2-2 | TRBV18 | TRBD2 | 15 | TGTGCCAGCCGAGGGAGCGGGAGTGAAACCGGGGAGCTGTTTTTT | CASRGSGSETGELFF
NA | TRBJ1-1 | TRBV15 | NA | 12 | TGTGCCACCAGCAGAGATTATGGTGAAGCTTTCTTT | CATSRDYGEAFF
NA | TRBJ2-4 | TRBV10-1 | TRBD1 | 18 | TGCGCCAGCAGTGAGCACCCCGACAGGGGGCTTGGCAAAAACATTCAGTACTTC | CASSEHPDRGLGKNIQYF
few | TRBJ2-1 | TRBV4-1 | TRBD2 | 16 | TGCGCCAGCAGCCAAGTCTCGTCTAGCGGGGGCAATGAGCAGTTCTTC | CASSQVSSSGGNEQFF
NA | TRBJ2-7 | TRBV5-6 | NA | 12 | TGTGCCAGCAGCTTGGTCACCTACGAGCAGTACTTC | CASSLVTYEQYF
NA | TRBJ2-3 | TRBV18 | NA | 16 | TGTGCCAGCTCACCACGAAGGGGCGACGGTACAGATACGCAGTATTTT | CASSPRRGDGTDTQYF
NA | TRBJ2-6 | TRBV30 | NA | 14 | TGTGCCTGGGGCAGGTCCGCGGGGGCCAACGTCCTGACTTTC | CAWGRSAGANVLTF
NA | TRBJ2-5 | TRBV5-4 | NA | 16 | TGTGCCAGCAGCTCCCCCTCGCCCACCTTCCAAGAGACCCAGTACTTC | CASSSPSPTFQETQYF
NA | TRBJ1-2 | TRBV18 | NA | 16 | TGTGCCAGCTCACCACCGAATAGGGATAGGGCCTATGGCTACACCTTC | CASSPPNRDRAYGYTF
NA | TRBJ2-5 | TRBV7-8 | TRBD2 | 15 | TGTGCCAGCAGCTTTACCGGCGGGGGGGGAGAGACCCAGTACTTC | CASSFTGGGGETQYF
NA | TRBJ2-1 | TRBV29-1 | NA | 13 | TGCAGCGCGTCCCCCCAACACTACAATGAGCAGTTCTTC | CSASPQHYNEQFF
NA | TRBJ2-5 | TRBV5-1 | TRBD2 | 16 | TGCACCAGCAGCGCGCTACTAGCGGGGGGCAGAGAGACCCAGTACTTC | CTSSALLAGGRETQYF
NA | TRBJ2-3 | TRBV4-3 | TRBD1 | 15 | TGCGCCAGCAGCCCCACAGGGGTCCCCACAGATACGCAGTATTTT | CASSPTGVPTDTQYF
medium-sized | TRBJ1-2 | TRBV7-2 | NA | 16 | TGTGCCAGCAGCTTAGACGGGACGTACTCGGGTTATGGCTACACCTTC | CASSLDGTYSGYGYTF
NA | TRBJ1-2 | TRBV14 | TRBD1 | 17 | TGTGCCAGCAGCCAAAGATCGGCGGGACAGGGGGCTTATGGCTACACCTTC | CASSQRSAGQGAYGYTF
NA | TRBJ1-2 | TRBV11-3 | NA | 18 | TGTGCCAGCTCCGTAGGTTTCAGGGGAAAGCGCCCACTCTATGGCTACACCTTC | CASSVGFRGKRPLYGYTF
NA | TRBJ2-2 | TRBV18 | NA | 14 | TGTGCCAGCTCACCACAGGGTCCTACCGGGGAGCTGTTTTTT | CASSPQGPTGELFF
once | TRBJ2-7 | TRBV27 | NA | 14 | TGTGCCAGCAGTTTCCAGGGAGATTCCTACGAGCAGTACTTC | CASSFQGDSYEQYF
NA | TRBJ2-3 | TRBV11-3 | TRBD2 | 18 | TGTGCCAGCAGCCTCTCCTCAGCTTCCGGGACTAGGACAGATACGCAGTATTTT | CASSLSSASGTRTDTQYF
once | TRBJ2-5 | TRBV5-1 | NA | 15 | TGCGCCAGCAGCTTGCCCCCTCCGGTCGGGGAGACCCAGTACTTC | CASSLPPPVGETQYF
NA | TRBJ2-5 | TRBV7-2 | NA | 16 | TGTGCCAGCAGCTTCCGTCAGGGGCGGAAACAAGAGACCCAGTACTTC | CASSFRQGRKQETQYF
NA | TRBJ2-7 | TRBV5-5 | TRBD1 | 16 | TGTGCCAGCAGCTTGGGACAGGGGCGTTTCAGAAGCGAGCAGTACTTC | CASSLGQGRFRSEQYF
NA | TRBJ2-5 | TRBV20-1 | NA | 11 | TGCAGTGCTAGAATAGGGGAGACCCAGTACTTC | CSARIGETQYF
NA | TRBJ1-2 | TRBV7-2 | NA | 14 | TGTGCCAGCAGCCACAGGGATTCGAACTATGGCTACACCTTC | CASSHRDSNYGYTF
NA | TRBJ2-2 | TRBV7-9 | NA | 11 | TGTGCCATCCCATTTAGCGGGGAGCTGTTTTTT | CAIPFSGELFF
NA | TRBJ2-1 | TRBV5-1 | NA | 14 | TGCGCCAGCAGCTTTGGGACCACCCGCGGTGAGCAGTTCTTC | CASSFGTTRGEQFF
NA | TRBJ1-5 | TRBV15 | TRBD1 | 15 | TGTGCCACCAGCCCCGGGACAGTGAGCAATCAGCCCCGGCATTTT | CATSPGTVSNQPRHF
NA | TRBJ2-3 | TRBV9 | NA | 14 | TGTGCCAGCAGCGAGGTCCCTGGCACAGATACGCAGTATTTT | CASSEVPGTDTQYF
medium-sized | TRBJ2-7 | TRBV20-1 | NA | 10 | TGCAGTGTTATGGCGGGGGAGCAGTACTTC | CSVMAGEQYF
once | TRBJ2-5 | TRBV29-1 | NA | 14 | TGCAGCGTTTGGGGGGAGGCCTTAGGGGAGACCCAGTACTTC | CSVWGEALGETQYF
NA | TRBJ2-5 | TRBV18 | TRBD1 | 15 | TGTGCCAGCTCCCCCGGGACAGGGAACCGAGAGACCCAGTACTTC | CASSPGTGNRETQYF
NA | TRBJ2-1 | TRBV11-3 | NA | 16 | TGTGCCAGCAGCTTAGGGGCTAGCCTAACGGGCGATGAGCAGTTCTTC | CASSLGASLTGDEQFF
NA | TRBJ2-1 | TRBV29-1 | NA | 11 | TGCAGCGTCGCACAGGCGAATGAGCAGTTCTTC | CSVAQANEQFF
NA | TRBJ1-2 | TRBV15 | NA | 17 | TGTGCCACCAGCAGAGAGGGGAACCTAGGGGGAAACTATGGCTACACCTTC | CATSREGNLGGNYGYTF
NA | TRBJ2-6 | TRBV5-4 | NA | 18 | TGTGCCAGCGTCTGGGCCAATAAGTCACAAAGTCGGGCCAACGTCCTGACTTTC | CASVWANKSQSRANVLTF
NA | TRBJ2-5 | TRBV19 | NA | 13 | TGTGCCAGTAGTATGGGACCCTGGGAGACCCAGTACTTC | CASSMGPWETQYF
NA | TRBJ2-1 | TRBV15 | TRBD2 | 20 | TGTGCCACCAGCAGAAGACTCTGGACTAGCGGGATCAATACGGACAATGAGCAGTTCTTC | CATSRRLWTSGINTDNEQFF
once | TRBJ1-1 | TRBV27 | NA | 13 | TGTGCCAGCAGTTTGTGGCAGGACGCTGAAGCTTTCTTT | CASSLWQDAEAFF
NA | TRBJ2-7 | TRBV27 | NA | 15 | TGTGCCAGCAGTTTATCTCGGAGGGGTCCCTACGAGCAGTACTTC | CASSLSRRGPYEQYF